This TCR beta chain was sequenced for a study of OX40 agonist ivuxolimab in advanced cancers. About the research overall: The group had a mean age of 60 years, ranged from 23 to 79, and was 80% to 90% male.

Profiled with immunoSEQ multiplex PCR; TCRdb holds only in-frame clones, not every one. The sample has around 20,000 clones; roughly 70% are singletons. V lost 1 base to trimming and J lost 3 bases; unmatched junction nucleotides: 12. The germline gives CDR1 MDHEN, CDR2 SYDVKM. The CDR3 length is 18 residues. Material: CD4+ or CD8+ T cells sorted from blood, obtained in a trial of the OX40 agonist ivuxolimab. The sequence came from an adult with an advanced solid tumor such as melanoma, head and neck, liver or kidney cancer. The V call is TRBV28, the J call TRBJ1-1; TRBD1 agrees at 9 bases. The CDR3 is CASSLSRTGVAIDTEAFF. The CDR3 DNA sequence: TGTGCCAGCAGTTTATCGAGGACAGGGGTGGCCATCGACACTGAAGCTTTCTTT.